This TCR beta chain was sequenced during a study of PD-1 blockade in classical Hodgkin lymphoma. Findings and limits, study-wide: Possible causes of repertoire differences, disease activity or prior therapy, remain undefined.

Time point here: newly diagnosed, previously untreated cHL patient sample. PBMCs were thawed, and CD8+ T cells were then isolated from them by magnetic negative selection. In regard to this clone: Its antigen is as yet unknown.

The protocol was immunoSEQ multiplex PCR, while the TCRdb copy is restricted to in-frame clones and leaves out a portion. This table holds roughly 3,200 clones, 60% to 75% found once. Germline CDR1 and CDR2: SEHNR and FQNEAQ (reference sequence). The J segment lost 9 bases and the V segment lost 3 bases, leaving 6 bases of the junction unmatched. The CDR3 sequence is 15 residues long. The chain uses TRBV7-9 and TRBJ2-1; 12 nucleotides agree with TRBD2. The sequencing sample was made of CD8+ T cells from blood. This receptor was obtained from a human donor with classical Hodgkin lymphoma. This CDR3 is CASSLTSGRLTEQFF. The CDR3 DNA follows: TGTGCCAGCAGCTTGACTAGCGGGAGACTTACTGAGCAGTTCTTC.